This TCR beta chain was identified during a study of OX40 agonist ivuxolimab in advanced cancers. Describing the broader study: Ivuxolimab was a fully human IgG2 agonistic monoclonal antibody targeting the costimulatory receptor OX40 (CD134). Intravenous ivuxolimab was administered to patients every 2 weeks at six dose levels: 0.01, 0.1, 0.3, 1.5, 3 and 10 mg/kg. Partial responses occurred in three dose-escalation patients: two with cutaneous melanoma and one with hepatocellular carcinoma. Of the approximately 50 dose-escalation patients, hepatocellular carcinoma was present in approximately 20, melanoma in approximately 15, renal cell carcinoma in 9 and head and neck cancer in 9. Patients were allowed to have had prior anti-PD-1, anti-PD-L1 or anti-CTLA-4 therapy, and approximately 40% of the dose-escalation patients had previously received checkpoint inhibitors. In the dose-escalation cohort, around 80% of patients were male, and the mean age was roughly 56 years with a range of about 20 to 80. Peripheral TCRbeta sequencing aimed to test whether ivuxolimab altered TCR sequence diversity and caused clonal T-cell expansion. The paper describes the monotherapy dose-escalation part (N ≈ 52 patients) of the phase I trial of ivuxolimab.

Points on this clone: It lacks a known antigen. No quality values exist for individual bases; no much larger clone is one base distant.

For sequencing of the TCRbeta CDR3 region, genomic DNA was extracted from the sorted cells. TCRbeta CDR3 regions were sequenced using the immunoSEQ Assay. The clones in this table, taken by TCRdb from immuneACCESS, are in-frame only. Not every clone is retained; where verified, under half of the shortfall comes from an unresolved V gene, and the cause of the rest is unknown. The sample has roughly 100,000 clones on record, roughly 95% of them singletons. The top ten clonotypes cover just over 2% of the sample. Trimming costs V 0 bases and J 5 bases, and their ends lie 16 bases apart. The germline V gene supplies CDR1 SQVTM and CDR2 ANQGSEA. From cysteine to phenylalanine, the CDR3 is 15 amino acids long. The retained sequence is limited to the CDR3, 45 bases, with the frame set at the first base. Patients with a history of autoimmune disease or receiving systemic immunosuppression were excluded from the trial. In every dose cohort, peripheral blood was drawn for TCR sequencing at baseline, cycle 4 day 1, and cycle 7 day 1. The samples were drawn from a first-in-human, open-label, multicenter phase I dose-escalation trial of ivuxolimab. The trial enrolled adults with locally advanced or metastatic head and neck squamous cell, hepatocellular, melanoma or renal cell carcinoma. Before TCR sequencing, CD4+ T cells and CD8+ T cells were sorted from peripheral blood as separate populations.

Results and caveats for the whole study, not just this receptor: Low levels of normalized T-cell clonal expansion were also seen in some patients who did not respond. In the 0.1-3.0 mg/kg groups, partial responders were among the patients with the lowest normalized peripheral clonal expansion, particularly in CD8+ T cells. At doses of 0.1 to 3.0 mg/kg, clonal expansion of both CD4+ and CD8+ T cells in blood was seen between baseline and week 6. Which antigens the clonally expanded peripheral T cells were specific for was not determined. On average, CD8+ T cells showed more expanded clones than CD4+ T cells after ivuxolimab.

The rearrangement joined TRBV29-1 to TRBJ2-5; the D segment could be TRBD1, given 6 matching bases. This specimen was CD4+ or CD8+ T cells sorted from blood, taken in a trial of the OX40 agonist ivuxolimab. The sequence was collected from an adult with an advanced solid tumor such as melanoma, head and neck, liver or kidney cancer. CDR3 reads: CSVEDQGIRVETQYF. The DNA sequence reads TGCAGCGTTGAAGATCAGGGGATTAGGGTGGAGACCCAGTACTTC.